A single T cell receptor (beta chain) is shown here with its context. Its specificity is not known. TCRdb independently ran MiXCR on the 5' RACE reads; one entry per CDR3 protein. The data contain about 94,000 distinct CDR3 sequences, roughly a fifth of them singletons. Germline V lookup: CDR1 GTSNPN, CDR2 SVGIG (reference sequence). CDR3 size: 13 residues. V lost 0 bases and J lost 3, with 9 bases in between. The sample comes from a study of spatial heterogeneity in lung cancer. Study information: Samples came from 70 to 80 TRACERx patients with untreated early-stage lung cancer. Sequencing of follow-up PBMC samples took place when they were available, at a median of about 2 years after resection. The count of detected beta-chain sequences consistently exceeded that of alpha-chain sequences. Findings and limits, study-wide: At resection, ubiquitous expanded tumor TCRs appeared in blood more than at follow-up.

As for time point: blood at routine non-recurrence follow-up after resection. This sequence was found in a male donor with early-stage non-small cell lung cancer. The V gene is TRBV30, the J gene TRBJ2-7, with D maybe TRBD2 (5 bases). The sequences come from PBMCs, collected at follow-up. CDR3 region: CAWSVEGFYEQYF. CDR3 in DNA: TGTGCCTGGAGTGTAGAGGGATTCTACGAGCAGTACTTC.